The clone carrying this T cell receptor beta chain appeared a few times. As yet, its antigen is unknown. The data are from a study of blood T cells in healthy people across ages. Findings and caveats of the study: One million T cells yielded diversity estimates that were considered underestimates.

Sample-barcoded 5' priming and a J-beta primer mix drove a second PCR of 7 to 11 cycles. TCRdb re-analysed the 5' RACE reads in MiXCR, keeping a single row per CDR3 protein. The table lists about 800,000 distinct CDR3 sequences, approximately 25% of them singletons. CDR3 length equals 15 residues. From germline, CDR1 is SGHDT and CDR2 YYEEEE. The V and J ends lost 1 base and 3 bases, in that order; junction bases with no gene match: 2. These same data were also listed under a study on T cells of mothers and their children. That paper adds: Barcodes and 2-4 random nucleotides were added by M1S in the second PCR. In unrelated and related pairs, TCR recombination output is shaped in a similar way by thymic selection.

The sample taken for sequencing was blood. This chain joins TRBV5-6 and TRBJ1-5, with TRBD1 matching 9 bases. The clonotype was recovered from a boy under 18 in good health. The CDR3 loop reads CASSLRTGDNQPQHF. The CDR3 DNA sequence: TGTGCCAGCAGCTTGAGGACAGGGGACAATCAGCCCCAGCATTTT.